This TCR beta chain emerged from a study of cytomegalovirus exposure and HLA in healthy donors. About this clone itself: The antigen remains unidentified.

Primers for the PCR totalled 60 Vbeta and 13 Jbeta. The table came from immunoSEQ multiplex PCR; TCRdb's copy has only in-frame clones and leaves some out. The profile shows 150,000 to 200,000 clones, about 80% of them singletons. General study results and limits: Relative to equally common others, HLA-associated TCR beta chains showed greater clonal expansion in a later analysis. By a later analysis, the bulk of CMV-associated TCR beta chains appeared HLA-restricted. A highly shared variant cluster was judged a likely technical artifact. An analysis done earlier found most TCR beta V segments productive about 87% or about 30% of the time.

Germline-derived CDR1 and CDR2 are SSHAT and FNYEAQ (reference sequence). V trimming: 5 bases; J trimming: 5 bases; junction bases outside the gene matches: 4. The CDR3 length is 16 residues. Specimen: PBMCs. This TCR was recovered from a middle-aged woman in good health and CMV-seronegative. The chain joins TRBV7-7 to TRBJ2-2; 14 nucleotides agree with TRBD2. CDR3 in DNA: TGTGCCAGCAGCCCCGGGACTAGCGGGGGAACCGGGGAGCTGTTTTTT. It translates to CASSPGTSGGTGELFF.